The rows below give T cell receptor beta chains drawn from one sample of a study of early T cells in non-severe SARS-CoV-2 infection. TCRdb used MiXCR to reprocess the 5' RACE reads, holding one entry per CDR3 protein. In the table there are tens of thousands of distinct CDR3 sequences, around 13% of which are singletons. Source material: whole blood. The receptors come from an adult who was a healthcare worker with PCR-confirmed SARS-CoV-2 infection or an uninfected control (not recorded which). Both conserved end residues are part of each CDR3. D genes are given only for firm matches. Not all rows give a size; the values are once, few, many and, for expanded clones, a class.

J: TRBJ2-5; V: TRBV12-3/TRBV12-4; size: few; D: .; CDR3: CASSLRDKLGTQYF; DNA: TGTGCCAGCAGTTTAAGGGACAAGCTGGGGACCCAGTACTTC
J: TRBJ2-7; V: TRBV20-1; size: few; D: .; CDR3: CSARNRESYEQYF; DNA: TGCAGTGCTCGCAACAGGGAATCCTACGAGCAGTACTTC
J: TRBJ1-5; V: TRBV10-2; size: .; D: .; CDR3: CASMRGGSYQPQHF; DNA: TGCGCCAGCATGAGAGGGGGTAGCTATCAGCCCCAGCATTTT
J: TRBJ1-1; V: TRBV7-2; size: few; D: TRBD1; CDR3: CASSLAPWTGGTEAFF; DNA: TGTGCCAGCAGCTTAGCCCCGTGGACAGGGGGAACTGAAGCTTTCTTT
J: TRBJ2-2; V: TRBV7-9; size: few; D: TRBD2; CDR3: CASSVSGGNAGELFF; DNA: TGTGCCAGCAGCGTTAGCGGGGGAAACGCCGGGGAGCTGTTTTTT
J: TRBJ2-7; V: TRBV11-2; size: many; D: .; CDR3: CASSLGNGRDSYEQYF; DNA: TGTGCCAGCAGCTTGGGAAACGGACGGGACTCCTACGAGCAGTACTTC
J: TRBJ1-1; V: TRBV29-1; size: few; D: .; CDR3: CSVDRPKGIGNTEAFF; DNA: TGCAGCGTTGATAGGCCGAAGGGGATCGGGAACACTGAAGCTTTCTTT
J: TRBJ2-3; V: TRBV7-6; size: few; D: .; CDR3: CASSLVGLSARADTQYF; DNA: TGTGCCAGCAGCTTAGTCGGGTTGAGCGCCAGAGCAGATACGCAGTATTTT
J: TRBJ2-1; V: TRBV7-9; size: .; D: .; CDR3: CASLGRDNEQFF; DNA: TGTGCCAGCTTGGGCAGAGACAATGAGCAGTTCTTC
J: TRBJ2-1; V: TRBV12-3/TRBV12-4; size: .; D: TRBD2; CDR3: CASSFHLAGGTDNEQFF; DNA: TGTGCCAGCAGTTTCCACTTAGCGGGGGGAACAGACAATGAGCAGTTCTTC
J: TRBJ1-5; V: TRBV30; size: many; D: .; CDR3: CAWSVRGDQPQHF; DNA: TGTGCCTGGAGTGTACGAGGGGATCAGCCCCAGCATTTT
J: TRBJ2-1; V: TRBV18; size: .; D: TRBD1; CDR3: CASSPTGGNEQFF; DNA: TGTGCCAGCTCACCGACAGGGGGCAATGAGCAGTTCTTC
J: TRBJ2-1; V: TRBV9; size: many; D: TRBD2; CDR3: CASSPSPGLDYEQFF; DNA: TGTGCCAGCAGCCCTAGTCCGGGACTAGATTATGAGCAGTTCTTC
J: TRBJ2-3; V: TRBV15; size: .; D: .; CDR3: CATSISGLLGPDTQYF; DNA: TGTGCCACCAGCATATCAGGACTCCTGGGTCCAGATACGCAGTATTTT
J: TRBJ1-2; V: TRBV4-2; size: many; D: .; CDR3: CASSQEIQGGYGYTF; DNA: TGTGCCAGCAGCCAAGAGATTCAGGGAGGCTATGGCTACACCTTC
J: TRBJ1-1; V: TRBV29-1; size: .; D: .; CDR3: CSVSAGTNTEAFF; DNA: TGCAGCGTCTCGGCAGGGACGAACACTGAAGCTTTCTTT
J: TRBJ2-3; V: TRBV6-6; size: few; D: TRBD2; CDR3: CASSYYRPASGGFTDTQYF; DNA: TGTGCCAGCAGTTACTACCGTCCCGCCAGCGGGGGGTTCACAGATACGCAGTATTTT
J: TRBJ2-6; V: TRBV3-1; size: .; D: .; CDR3: CASSPQGAGANVLTF; DNA: TGTGCCAGCAGCCCCCAGGGTGCTGGGGCCAACGTCCTGACTTTC
J: TRBJ2-2; V: TRBV7-6; size: many; D: TRBD1; CDR3: CASSLAPGQGAGELFF; DNA: TGTGCCAGCAGCTTAGCACCGGGACAGGGGGCCGGGGAGCTGTTTTTT
J: TRBJ1-2; V: TRBV25-1; size: many; D: .; CDR3: CASSDRGKDLNYGYTF; DNA: TGTGCCAGCAGTGACAGAGGGAAGGACCTTAACTATGGCTACACCTTC
J: TRBJ2-1; V: TRBV10-3; size: .; D: TRBD2; CDR3: CAISRLAGGPSSYNEQFF; DNA: TGTGCCATCAGCCGACTAGCGGGGGGGCCTAGCTCCTACAATGAGCAGTTCTTC
J: TRBJ2-1; V: TRBV3-1; size: .; D: .; CDR3: CASSQPLEGHYNEQFF; DNA: TGTGCCAGCAGCCAACCCCTAGAGGGGCATTACAATGAGCAGTTCTTC
J: TRBJ2-1; V: TRBV21-1; size: few; D: .; CDR3: CASSKERPGGFGAEQFF; DNA: TGTGCCAGCAGCAAAGAACGCCCAGGGGGCTTCGGCGCCGAGCAGTTCTTC
J: TRBJ1-5; V: TRBV3-1; size: few; D: .; CDR3: CASSQGPGGNQPQHF; DNA: TGTGCCAGCAGCCAGGGCCCTGGGGGCAATCAGCCCCAGCATTTT
J: TRBJ2-7; V: TRBV4-1; size: few; D: .; CDR3: CASSQDFLTGVYEQYF; DNA: TGCGCCAGCAGCCAAGATTTCCTCACGGGGGTCTACGAGCAGTACTTC
J: TRBJ1-2; V: TRBV27; size: many; D: .; CDR3: CASSKRTAGVLDGYTF; DNA: TGTGCCAGCAGTAAAAGGACCGCCGGCGTCTTAGATGGCTACACCTTC
J: TRBJ2-4; V: TRBV12-5; size: few; D: .; CDR3: CASGPPGSDGVNIQYF; DNA: TGTGCTAGTGGTCCGCCGGGCAGTGATGGTGTAAACATTCAGTACTTC
J: TRBJ1-5; V: TRBV7-8; size: .; D: TRBD1; CDR3: CASSLGGTANNQPQHF; DNA: TGTGCCAGCAGCTTAGGAGGGACAGCTAACAATCAGCCCCAGCATTTT
J: TRBJ1-4; V: TRBV10-2; size: .; D: TRBD1; CDR3: CASSDRGLHEKLFF; DNA: TGCGCCAGCAGTGACAGGGGGCTCCATGAAAAACTGTTTTTT
J: TRBJ1-5; V: TRBV19; size: many; D: .; CDR3: CASRPRETNQPQHF; DNA: TGTGCCAGTAGACCGCGCGAAACCAATCAGCCCCAGCATTTT
J: TRBJ2-7; V: TRBV11-2; size: .; D: TRBD1; CDR3: CASSSLRDSSYEQYF; DNA: TGTGCCAGCAGCTCCCTGAGGGACAGCTCCTACGAGCAGTACTTC
J: TRBJ2-7; V: TRBV25-1; size: .; D: TRBD1; CDR3: CASSEWVGGNYEQYF; DNA: TGTGCCAGCAGTGAATGGGTAGGGGGCAACTACGAGCAGTACTTC
J: TRBJ1-1; V: TRBV29-1; size: .; D: TRBD1; CDR3: CSVRQGGPLSTEAFF; DNA: TGCAGCGTTCGACAGGGAGGGCCTTTAAGCACTGAAGCTTTCTTT
J: TRBJ1-4; V: TRBV6-1; size: .; D: .; CDR3: CASSESREKLFF; DNA: TGTGCCAGCAGTGAAAGCAGAGAAAAACTGTTTTTT
J: TRBJ2-3; V: TRBV20-1; size: many; D: .; CDR3: CSAGWPRDTDTQYF; DNA: TGCAGTGCTGGGTGGCCCAGGGACACAGATACGCAGTATTTT
J: TRBJ2-1; V: TRBV19; size: few; D: TRBD2; CDR3: CASSGRLAGYNEQFF; DNA: TGTGCCAGTAGTGGAAGACTAGCGGGCTACAATGAGCAGTTCTTC
J: TRBJ2-5; V: TRBV18; size: many; D: .; CDR3: CASSPLQDIPKETQYF; DNA: TGTGCCAGCTCACCCCTCCAGGACATACCTAAAGAGACCCAGTACTTC
J: TRBJ1-5; V: TRBV6-2/TRBV6-3; size: .; D: TRBD1; CDR3: CASSQPRGTGGVQPQHF; DNA: TGTGCCAGCAGTCAACCCCGCGGGACAGGGGGCGTTCAGCCCCAGCATTTT
J: TRBJ1-1; V: TRBV5-1; size: few; D: .; CDR3: CASSDRMNTEAFF; DNA: TGCGCCAGCAGCGACAGAATGAACACTGAAGCTTTCTTT
J: TRBJ1-3; V: TRBV28; size: .; D: TRBD1; CDR3: CASSLRTGGNTIYF; DNA: TGTGCCAGCAGCCTTCGGACAGGGGGAAACACCATATATTTT
J: TRBJ2-7; V: TRBV29-1; size: many; D: TRBD1; CDR3: CSVMGGQGYEQYF; DNA: TGCAGCGTTATGGGGGGACAGGGGTACGAGCAGTACTTC
J: TRBJ1-1; V: TRBV3-1; size: .; D: .; CDR3: CASSPLGGIEAFF; DNA: TGTGCCAGCAGCCCGCTTGGAGGAATTGAAGCTTTCTTT